This entry concerns a single T cell receptor (beta chain). Its cognate antigen is unknown. This record belongs to a study of cytomegalovirus exposure and HLA in healthy donors. Overall study: HLA-typed donors contributed 80 million to 85 million unique TCRs, which were held in an early data release. Overall study findings and caveats: Some V segments could not be told apart, so they were left out, TRBV6-2 and TRBV6-3 among them.

The CDR3 contains 20 residues. Germline V gene data show CDR1 as MDHEN and CDR2 as SYDVKM. V was pared by 5 bases and J by 1 base, with 18 bases of the junction left unmatched. PCR used 60 Vbeta primers and 13 Jbeta primers. The assay was immunoSEQ multiplex PCR, and TCRdb's table has in-frame clones only and misses some. The data show about 140,000 clones, 65% to 85% seen once. The rearrangement uses TRBV28 and TRBJ2-1, with TRBD2 identical over 9 bases. The TCR comes from a male donor in good health and CMV-seronegative. The sample comprised PBMCs. CDR3 sequence: CASSPGLASIPGQSYNEQFF. DNA of the CDR3: TGTGCCAGCAGTCCCGGACTAGCGTCCATACCAGGGCAATCCTACAATGAGCAGTTCTTC. Full variable domain (missing parts from reference TRBV28 and TRBJ2-1): DVKVTQSSRYLVKRTGEKVFLECVQDMDHENMFWYRQDPGLGLRLIYFSYDVKMKEKGDIPEGYSVSREKKERFSLILESASTNQTSMYLCASSPGLASIPGQSYNEQFFGPGTRLTVL.